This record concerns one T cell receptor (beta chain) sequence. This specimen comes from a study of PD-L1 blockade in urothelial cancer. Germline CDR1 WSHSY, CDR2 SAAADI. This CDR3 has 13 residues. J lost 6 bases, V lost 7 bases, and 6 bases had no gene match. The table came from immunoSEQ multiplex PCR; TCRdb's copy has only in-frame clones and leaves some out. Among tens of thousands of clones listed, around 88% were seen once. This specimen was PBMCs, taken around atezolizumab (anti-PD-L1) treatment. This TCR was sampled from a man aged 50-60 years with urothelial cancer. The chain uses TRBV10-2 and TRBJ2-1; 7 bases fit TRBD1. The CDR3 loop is CASKLGQSNEQFF. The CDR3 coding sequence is TGCGCCAGCAAGTTGGGACAGTCCAATGAGCAGTTCTTC.